Sequencing of this T cell receptor beta chain was carried out in a study of T cells in tuberculosis. Study information: T cells were selected with CD1B tetramers loaded with glucose monomycolate.

Study results and limitations: Some low-affinity tetramer-binding T cells may be absent from this sample.

No alpha-beta pairing information exists for these sequences. The method was immunoSEQ multiplex PCR; TCRdb's version includes in-frame clones alone and lacks a portion of them. This sample yields approximately 100,000 clones, of which approximately 90% are seen a single time; under 2.5% belongs to the top ten. V dropped 1 base and J dropped 6; count of bases not matched to a gene: 7. Germline lookup yields CDR1 MGHRA and CDR2 YSYEKL. This CDR3 contains 15 residues. Cells were sorted from thawed PBMC rested overnight and stained with GMM-loaded CD1B tetramer, viability dye and anti-CD3. C32 glucose monomycolate from Rhodococcus equi was loaded onto the CD1B tetramers. From each donor, some 91,000 tetramer-negative cells were sorted.

This TCR was recovered from an adult woman with latent tuberculosis. The V call is TRBV4-1, the J call TRBJ1-1; 8 bases are shared with TRBD1. Sequencing used CD1b-GMM tetramer-negative cells sorted from PBMCs. CDR3 sequence reads: CASSQARTGFPEAFF. The CDR3 DNA reads TGCGCCAGCAGCCAAGCTCGGACAGGGTTTCCTGAAGCTTTCTTT.